What follows is one TCR beta chain and its context. This clone was seen only a few times. Its antigen has not been determined. No qualities accompany the bases; no much larger clone lies one base away. The cohort comprised hundreds of healthy bone marrow donors. At the time of sampling, all cohort members were nominally healthy, though unrecorded immune exposures were likely present. The donor was CMV seronegative and was included in the group of approximately 350 seronegative cohort members. A peripheral blood sample was collected from each donor, and TCR beta sequencing was performed on peripheral blood mononuclear cells. Genomic DNA was extracted from the blood cell samples with the Qiagen DNeasy Blood Extraction Kit. The data stem from a study of cytomegalovirus exposure and HLA in healthy donors (dated by TCRdb to between 2016 and 2019). The study in broad terms: According to an earlier analysis of 587 of the donors, about 179 million T cells yielded over 100 million unique TCR beta sequences and 276 Gb of sequence data. An early release that covered 640 HLA-typed donors contained around 300 gigabases of sequencing data and about 93 million unique TCR sequences. Among the approximately 400 genotyped donors, around 81% belonged to the genetic ancestry cluster associated with self-reported Caucasian donors. The aim of the study was to test whether cataloging public T cell receptors could identify signatures of past pathogen exposure. The T cell repertoires of about 700 subjects were profiled by immunosequencing and related to cytomegalovirus serostatus. Besides the first cohort of 500 to 700 subjects, a separate validation cohort made up of 120 different subjects was used. To predict cytomegalovirus infection status, the study brought together high-throughput TCR immunosequencing, statistical association of individual TCRs with disease status, and machine learning. In a later analysis, previously published TCR beta repertoires from 670 or so donors were re-analyzed and high-resolution HLA genotyping was added so that TCR occurrence patterns could be studied. Rather than using new phenotypic data, the later analysis identified candidate immune exposures from TCR beta sequences and from how often those sequences occurred across donors. To decide whether each TCR beta V gene segment behaved as functional or pseudogenic, an earlier analysis of some 570 of the donors relied on high-throughput TCR beta sequencing. Donor age, sex, ethnicity and CMV serostatus were compiled together with the repertoire data. Genome-wide SNP genotypes for about 65% of the 666 donors were used in a later genetic analysis, which treated that subset as a discovery cohort. All discovery cohort repertoires had been generated using a single sequencing platform. HLA typing covered class I and class II loci at four-digit resolution. Typing coverage differed by locus: A, B, C, DRB1 and DQB1 were typed in roughly 620-640 donors, DQA1 in about 550, DPA1 in 600 to 610, and DPB1 in 450 to 490. Roughly 5 DR-DQ haplotypes were handled as single units for association and clustering, since linkage in the cohort was strong. Among a few hundred genotyped donors of the cohort, an average of approximately 250,000 unique TCR beta nucleotide sequences were sequenced per donor, around 20% of them non-productive. The paper as a whole reports these results and caveats: A few of the identified cytomegalovirus-associated TCR beta chains were confirmed in vitro to be specific for cytomegalovirus antigens. In both the original and validation cohorts, the classifier was reported to diagnose cytomegalovirus status with high specificity and sensitivity. In a later analysis, most CMV-associated TCR beta chains were found to appear HLA-restricted, with HLA associations seemingly driven largely by CMV exposure. According to the authors, the approach could potentially be generalized to other disease states and immunological phenotypes. An earlier analysis of several hundred of the donors showed that most TCR beta V segments appeared in productive rearrangements either about 87% or about 30% of the time, which broadly matched IMGT annotations. The sequencing pipeline was judged likely to have produced a cluster of highly shared sequence variants as a technical artifact. A further reported finding was that TCR beta sequences accurately predicted the HLA-A and HLA-B alleles for most subjects in the first cohort. Presence/absence analyses assumed roughly uniform sequencing depth across donors, an assumption that may not hold. Some IMGT-functional V segments, including TRBV6-2 and TRBV6-3, could not be distinguished by the 87-base-pair reads and were therefore excluded. A later analysis reported that several top co-occurrence clusters appeared linked to parvovirus B19, influenza, CMV and Epstein-Barr virus. A later genetic analysis reported fewer N-insertions in productive TCRs among donors in an Asian-associated ancestry cluster than the roughly 720-donor mean. Only TCR beta chains were sequenced in this cohort, and the absence of alpha or paired-chain data limited detectable features. A later analysis found that TCR association rates varied across HLA loci, with DRB1 alleles showing the most associated TCRs and HLA-C alleles the fewest. In a later analysis, HLA-associated TCR beta chains were found to be more clonally expanded and to have lower generation probabilities than equally common non-associated chains. Most TCR sequences were seen in very few donors, while some public TCRs were found in many individuals. When HLA alleles, especially DR and DQ, strongly co-occurred, attributing TCR associations to individual alleles was difficult. Because counts were too low, 15 to 20 rarely observed V segments, including chromosome 9 orphons, were excluded from the earlier analysis of 500 to 700 of the donors. At a false discovery rate of 0.05, a later analysis linked some 18,000 TCR beta sequences to specific HLA alleles. An association between a missense DCLRE1C variant and V-gene and J-gene trimming of TCR beta chains was found in a later genetic analysis and replicated in an independent cohort. Immune exposure information for the cohort was limited to CMV serostatus. Correlated functional status among segregating V segments might be attributable to linkage disequilibrium, but an unknown experimental factor could not be ruled out. HLA typing was unavailable for some donors at each locus, so association tests used only the typed subset. The study listed 150 to 200 TCR beta chains as associated with cytomegalovirus.

The library was produced with the immunoSEQ multiplex PCR assay. For the multiplex PCR, a mixture combining 60 forward primers for TCR Vbeta segments and 13 reverse primers for TCR Jbeta segments was used. The CDR3 region of rearranged TCR beta genes was amplified from genomic DNA by a multiplex PCR assay. On the Illumina HiSeq System, the amplified TCR beta libraries were sequenced as 87-base-pair reads. The source study handled its data this way. Across the 500 to 850 repertoires, a later analysis counted around 80 million unique TCR beta chains, approximately 10 million of which were shared by at least two donors. Raw reads were error-corrected and collapsed into unique sequences by a nearest-neighbor algorithm in which closely related sequences were merged to remove PCR and sequencing errors. CDR3 sequences were aligned to IMGT reference sequences to assign V, D and J gene segments. Each retained sequence needed at least a six-nucleotide match to both a V gene segment and a J gene segment. A rearrangement counted as productive if the CDR3 had no stop codons and remained in frame with V and J, and every other rearrangement counted as non-productive. CDR3 was defined according to IMGT convention as the region running from the second conserved V-encoded cysteine to the conserved J-encoded phenylalanine. Sequences without an unambiguous match to a single V gene segment were excluded from the earlier analysis of approximately 560 of the donors. An earlier analysis of 500 to 700 of the donors classified V segments as functional when productive rearrangements were above 56.7% and as segregating when the standard deviation between donors was above 5%. To diagnose cytomegalovirus status from the catalog of TCR beta chain sequences, a statistical classification framework was built. In a later analysis, V and J genes were assigned by comparing TCR nucleotide sequences against IMGT/GENE-DB human TR gene sequences. In a later analysis, CDR3 sequences and most-parsimonious VDJ recombination scenarios were assigned using the TCRdist pipeline. A later analysis defined each TCR beta chain by its CDR3 amino acid sequence plus V-gene family, and excluded reads lacking a unique V-gene family. A later analysis removed 592 highly shared, low-generation-probability nucleotide sequences to deal with suspected cross-contamination and a sequencing artifact. In a later analysis, a clonal expansion index was calculated for each public chain from normalized within-repertoire ranks of inferred template counts. A later analysis computed generation probabilities with a VDJ recombination model fitted to out-of-frame rearrangements, and checked the results against IGoR. A later analysis scored TCR-TCR, TCR-HLA and TCR-CMV co-occurrence with hypergeometric tests, applying a repertoire-size bias correction to TCR pairs. A later analysis estimated false discovery rates by permuting HLA or CMV assignments 20 times. In a later analysis, co-occurring TCRs were grouped using DBSCAN, and TCRdist sequence similarity was added for clustering within HLA-allele-positive subsets. Repertoires with fewer than 30,000 or more than 120,000 public chains were left out of co-occurrence clustering, as were roughly five repertoires with anomalous nucleotide sharing. The source is immuneACCESS, and TCRdb retained only in-frame sequences with V and J called. Part of the clones is not carried over; for the studies checked, unresolved V genes explain less than half of this, and the remainder is unexplained. Clonal size and the V and J genes are those of that table, whereas D and trimming came from the DNA. Across this sample there are fewer than 110,000 clones, with less than 85% seen only once. The ten biggest clones cover roughly 2.3% of the sample.

V is clipped by 4 bases and J by 1 base, and the sequence between their germline boundaries is 8 bases long. Its CDR3 holds 15 amino acids, cysteine through phenylalanine. Of the read, only the CDR3 DNA is kept; its 45 bases are in frame from base 1. From the germline V gene (reference sequence), CDR1 is LNHDA and CDR2 is SQIVND. This chain joins TRBV19 to TRBJ2-6; the D gene cannot be resolved reliably. The receptor comes from a man aged 18 to 30 in good health and CMV-seronegative. Sequences were obtained from PBMCs. CDR3 loop: CASSTGLSGANVLTF. Here is the DNA: TGTGCCAGTAGTACAGGATTATCTGGGGCCAACGTCCTGACTTTC. Supplemented by the reference TRBV19 and TRBJ2-6 proteins around the CDR3, the complete variable domain is DGGITQSPKYLFRKEGQNVTLSCEQNLNHDAMYWYRQDPGQGLRLIYYSQIVNDFQKGDIAEGYSVSREKKESFPLTVTSAQKNPTAFYLCASSTGLSGANVLTFGAGSRLTVL.